One sample yielded the 16 T cell receptor beta chains listed below, sequenced in a study of Tregs in tolerant kidney transplant recipients. Assay used: immunoSEQ multiplex PCR; TCRdb lists only in-frame clones, some missing. The sample lists about 81,000 clones; roughly 90% were seen once. Recipients received nonmyeloablative bone marrow transplants from related graft donors, with transient mixed chimerism. This specimen consisted of CD4+ T cells from blood (PBMCs), obtained 24 months after the transplant. These receptor sequences come from a human patient who received a combined kidney and bone marrow transplant. Some of the T cells might come from the graft donor.

The V gene is TRBV7-2, the J gene TRBJ2-7, with 8 bases identical to TRBD2. The CDR3 has 15 residues. The V segment lost 3 bases and the J segment 3 bases; nucleotides outside the gene matches: 7. Germline CDR1 reads SGHTA; CDR2 reads FQGNSA. CDR3 amino acids: CASSLKRGTYYEQYF. The CDR3 nucleotides read TGTGCCAGCAGCTTGAAGCGGGGGACCTACTACGAGCAGTACTTC.

This clone occurred once. The V call is TRBV5-4, the J call TRBJ2-3; D possibly corresponds to TRBD2 (7 bases). Germline values: CDR1 SGHNT, CDR2 YYREEE (reference sequence). The CDR3 is made up of 15 amino acids. V was pared by 4 bases and J by 0 bases, with 12 bases between. The CDR3 loop reads CASSLGGPSTDTQYF. The CDR3 DNA follows: TGTGCCAGCAGCCTGGGGGGGCCTAGCACAGATACGCAGTATTTT.

The rearrangement joins TRBV30 to TRBJ2-5; possible D gene TRBD1, 6 bases. CDR1 is GTSNPN and CDR2 is SVGIG in the germline V gene (reference sequence). This CDR3 has 12 residues. V was pared by 2 bases and J by 6 bases, with 10 bases between. The CDR3 DNA reads as TGTGCCTGGAGTAGGGGGTCGAAGACCCAGTACTTC. This gives the protein CAWSRGSKTQYF.

The chain couples TRBV19 to TRBJ1-1; D is possibly TRBD1 (6 bases). In germline, CDR1 is LNHDA, CDR2 SQIVND (reference sequence). The CDR3 extends over 14 amino acids. The V end was cut by 4 bases, the J end by 0 bases, with 9 bases between. The CDR3 nucleotides are TGTGCCAGTAGTACACAGGGCCTGAACACTGAAGCTTTCTTT. This gives the protein CASSTQGLNTEAFF.

The V call is TRBV13, the J call TRBJ1-4, with 9 bases lining up with TRBD1. The CDR3 covers 15 residues. Trimming removed 3 bases from V and 8 bases from J; junction bases left unmatched: 7. Germline CDR1 reads PRHDT; CDR2 reads FYEKMQ (reference sequence). CDR3: CASSFTDRGEEKLFF. In nucleotides, the CDR3 is TGTGCCAGCAGCTTCACGGACAGGGGTGAGGAAAAACTGTTTTTT.

The genes are TRBV15 and TRBJ2-5, with a tentative D call TRBD2 (5 bases). CDR3 size: 15 residues. The V end was cut by 1 base, the J end by 7 bases, with 16 bases between. Looked up from germline, CDR1 is LNHNV and CDR2 is YYDKDF (reference sequence). CDR3 bases: TGTGCCACCAGCAGAGCCCCGGACCCCGCGGGGACCCAGTACTTC. Protein sequence: CATSRAPDPAGTQYF.

The chain couples TRBV4-1 to TRBJ1-5, with 7 bases identical to TRBD1. V shed 1 base, J shed 5 bases, and the junction held 11 bases outside the gene matches. CDR1 and CDR2 from the germline V gene are MGHRA and YSYEKL. The CDR3 is made up of 17 amino acids. CDR3 DNA sequence: TGCGCCAGCAGCCAAGCTCCCCGTGGAGGGGGCGATCAGCCCCAGCATTTT. This encodes CASSQAPRGGGDQPQHF.

The sample holds one count of this clone. The V gene is TRBV30, the J gene TRBJ2-1, with 10 bases fitting TRBD2. V lost 5 bases, J lost 4 bases, and 2 bases stayed unmatched. The CDR3 covers 13 residues. Germline V gives CDR1 GTSNPN, CDR2 SVGIG (reference sequence). Here the CDR3 reads CAWSSGRYNEQFF. The CDR3, as DNA: TGTGCCTGGTCTAGCGGGAGATACAATGAGCAGTTCTTC.

The chain carries TRBV15 and TRBJ1-5; tentatively, D is TRBD1 (6 bases). V lost 5 bases to trimming and J lost 7 bases, with 9 bases between them. Germline CDR1 is LNHNV and CDR2 is YYDKDF (reference sequence). This CDR3 is 12 amino acids long. DNA of the CDR3: TGTGCCACCAGCTCAGGGGCGCAGCCCCAGCATTTT. Translating it yields CATSSGAQPQHF.

The genes are TRBV7-9 and TRBJ2-1; no clear D gene. V lost 5 bases to trimming and J lost 5 bases, with 7 bases between them. CDR3 length: 12 residues. Germline CDR1 is SEHNR and CDR2 is FQNEAQ (reference sequence). Written as DNA, the CDR3 is TGTGCCAGCAGCAACACGAACAATGAGCAGTTCTTC. This codes for CASSNTNNEQFF.

The chain couples TRBV5-1 to TRBJ2-7; D unresolved. Per the germline V gene, CDR1 is SGHRS and CDR2 is YFSETQ. V gave up 3 bases and J gave up 2 bases, with 9 bases separating them. This CDR3 is 13 amino acids long. The CDR3 nucleotides read TGCGCCAGCAGCTCCCAGTTTCCCTACGAGCAGTACTTC. This translates into CASSSQFPYEQYF.

This chain joins TRBV7-3 and TRBJ2-1; 7 bases match TRBD2. Germline lookup yields CDR1 SGHTA and CDR2 FQGTGA. With 3 bases clipped from V and 7 bases from J, the junction kept 3 bases outside the gene matches. The CDR3 length is 13 residues. CDR3 nucleotides: TGTGCCAGCAGCTTGGCGGGAGAAAATGAGCAGTTCTTC. Translating it yields CASSLAGENEQFF.

The gene calls are TRBV5-1 and TRBJ2-7, with TRBD1 matching 9 bases. Losses at the gene ends were 4 bases for V and 1 base for J; bases not matched to a gene: 6. There are 15 residues in the CDR3. In germline, CDR1 is SGHRS, CDR2 YFSETQ. The CDR3 is CASSPWTGVSYEQYF. DNA of the CDR3: TGCGCCAGCAGCCCGTGGACAGGGGTATCCTACGAGCAGTACTTC.

The chain carries TRBV5-1 and TRBJ2-7, with D perhaps matching TRBD2 (6 bases). The CDR3 totals 14 residues. The germline V gene encodes CDR1 SGHRS and CDR2 YFSETQ. V was trimmed by 5 bases and J by 7 bases, leaving 19 bases between them. CDR3 nucleotide sequence: TGCGCCAGCAGTCCGGGACTTGACTTGGGGGAGCAGTACTTC. Residues: CASSPGLDLGEQYF.

The rearrangement joins TRBV11-2 to TRBJ1-1; no firm D call. CDR3 length equals 16 residues. Trimming removed 2 bases from V and 1 base from J, with 14 bases in between. Germline V CDR1 and CDR2: SGHAT, FQNNGV. CDR3 residues: CASSLQSRGWNTEAFF. The CDR3 nucleotides are TGTGCCAGCAGCTTACAGTCACGAGGATGGAACACTGAAGCTTTCTTT.

The CDR3 nucleotides are TGTGCCAGCAGCAAAGCACACCCGAAATCCACAGATACGCAGTATTTT. It codes for CASSKAHPKSTDTQYF. The chain carries TRBV21-1 and TRBJ2-3; the D call in the table, TRBD1, was not verified against the DNA. TRBV21-1 constitutes a pseudogene. The CDR3 is made up of 16 amino acids.